This T cell receptor (delta chain) appears in the sequencing data of a study of γδ T cells in repeated Plasmodium falciparum infection. Study-level background: The natural-infection arm compared Malian children under seasonal malaria with matched Australian children.

With CATT, TCRdb re-called clones from the multiplex PCR reads. The data contain around 46,000 delta-chain clones, roughly 1.9% of them singletons. Study-wide results and limits: The Malian cohort came from a small rural village of predominantly one ethnic group.

This clone turned up a few times. Its antigen is currently unknown. It is likely a read error: a sequence one base away is far more abundant. Other DNA sequences within the sample encode an identical CDR3. This sequence originates from a pool of human donors (malaria-infected and uninfected, not separated). Material: gamma-delta T cells from blood.

Here the CDR3 DNA reads TGTGCTCCCAACTACGGACGGGGGATATCAGCCGATAAACTCATCTTT. Amino acids: CAPNYGRGISADKLIF. The chain combines TRDV1 with TRDJ1; TRDD3 agrees at 8 bases. TCRdb carries no J gene annotation; the J gene was assigned here by matching the DNA with germline. V gave up 10 bases and J gave up 3 bases; unmatched junction bases: 16. Germline-derived CDR1 and CDR2 are TSWWSYY and QGS. This CDR3 has 16 amino acids.